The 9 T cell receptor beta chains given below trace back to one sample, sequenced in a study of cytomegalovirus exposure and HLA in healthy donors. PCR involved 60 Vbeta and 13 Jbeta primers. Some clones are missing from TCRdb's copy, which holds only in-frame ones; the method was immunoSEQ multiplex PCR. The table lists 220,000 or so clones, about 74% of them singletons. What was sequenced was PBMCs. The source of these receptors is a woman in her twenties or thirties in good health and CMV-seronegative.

Here the CDR3 reads CSVEDRGGTSENNEQFF. As DNA, the CDR3 is TGCAGCGTTGAAGACAGGGGGGGGACTAGCGAGAACAATGAGCAGTTCTTC. The genes are TRBV29-1 and TRBJ2-1; TRBD2 agrees at 10 bases. The ends lost 0 bases at V and 5 bases at J; junction bases unmatched: 10. The CDR3 extends over 17 amino acids. CDR1 is SQVTM, CDR2 ANQGSEA, per germline.

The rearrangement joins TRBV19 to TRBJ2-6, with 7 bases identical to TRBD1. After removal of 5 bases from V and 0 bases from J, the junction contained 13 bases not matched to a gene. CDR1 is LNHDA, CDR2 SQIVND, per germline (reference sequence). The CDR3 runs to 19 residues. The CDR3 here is CASSLHSGTAVSGANVLTF. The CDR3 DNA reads TGTGCCAGTAGTCTGCACTCCGGGACAGCGGTCTCTGGGGCCAACGTCCTGACTTTC. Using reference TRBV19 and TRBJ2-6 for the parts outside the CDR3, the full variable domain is DGGITQSPKYLFRKEGQNVTLSCEQNLNHDAMYWYRQDPGQGLRLIYYSQIVNDFQKGDIAEGYSVSREKKESFPLTVTSAQKNPTAFYLCASSLHSGTAVSGANVLTFGAGSRLTVL.

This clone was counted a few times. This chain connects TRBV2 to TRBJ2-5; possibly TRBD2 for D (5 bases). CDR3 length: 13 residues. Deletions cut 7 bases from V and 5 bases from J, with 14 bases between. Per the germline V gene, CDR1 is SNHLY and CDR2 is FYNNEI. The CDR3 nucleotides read TGTGCCAGCATGAGGACGGAGGAGGAGACCCAGTACTTC. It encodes CASMRTEEETQYF. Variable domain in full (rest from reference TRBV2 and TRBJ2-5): EPEVTQTPSHQVTQMGQEVILRCVPISNHLYFYWYRQILGQKVEFLVSFYNNEISEKSEIFDDQFSVERPDGSNFTLKIRSTKLEDSAMYFCASMRTEEETQYFGPGTRLLVL.

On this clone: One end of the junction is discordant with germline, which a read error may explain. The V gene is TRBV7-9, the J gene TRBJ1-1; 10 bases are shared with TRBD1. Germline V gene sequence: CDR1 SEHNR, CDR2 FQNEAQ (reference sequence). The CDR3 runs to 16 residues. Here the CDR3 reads CSSSPRQGAAAYEAFF. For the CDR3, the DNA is TGTTCCAGCAGCCCCCGACAGGGGGCCGCCGCGTATGAAGCTTTCTTT.

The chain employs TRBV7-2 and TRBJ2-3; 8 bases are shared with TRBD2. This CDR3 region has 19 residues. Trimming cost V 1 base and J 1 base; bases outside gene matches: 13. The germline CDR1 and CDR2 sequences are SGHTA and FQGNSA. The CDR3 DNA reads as TGTGCCAGCAGCTTAGGCCTAGCGGGTCCCCTAAGAGGCACAGATACGCAGTATTTT. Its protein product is CASSLGLAGPLRGTDTQYF.

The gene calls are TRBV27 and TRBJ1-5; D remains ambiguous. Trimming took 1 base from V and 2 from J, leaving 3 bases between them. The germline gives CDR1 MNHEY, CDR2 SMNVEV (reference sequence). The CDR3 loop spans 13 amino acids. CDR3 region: CASSLFGNQPQHF. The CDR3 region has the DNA TGTGCCAGCAGTTTATTCGGCAATCAGCCCCAGCATTTT.

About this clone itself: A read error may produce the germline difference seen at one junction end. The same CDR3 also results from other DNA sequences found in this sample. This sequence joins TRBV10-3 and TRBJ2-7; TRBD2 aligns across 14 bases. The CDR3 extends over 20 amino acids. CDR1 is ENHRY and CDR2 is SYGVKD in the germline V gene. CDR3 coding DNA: TGTGCCATCAGCGAGTCGAACTACGCGGGACTAGCGGGAGAACCCTACGAGCAGTACTTC. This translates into CAISESNYAGLAGEPYEQYF.

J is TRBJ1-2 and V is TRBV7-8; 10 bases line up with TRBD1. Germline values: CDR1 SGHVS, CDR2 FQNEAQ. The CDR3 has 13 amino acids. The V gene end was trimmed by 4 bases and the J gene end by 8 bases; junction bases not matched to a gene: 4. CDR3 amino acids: CASSSDRGRGYTF. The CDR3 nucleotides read TGTGCCAGCAGCTCAGACAGGGGGCGAGGCTACACCTTC.

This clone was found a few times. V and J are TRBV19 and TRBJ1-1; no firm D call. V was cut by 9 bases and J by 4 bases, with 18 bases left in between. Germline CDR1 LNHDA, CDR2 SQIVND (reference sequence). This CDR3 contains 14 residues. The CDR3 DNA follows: TGTGCCAGCGTCCCCAAGAGTGATGGCACTGAAGCTTTCTTT. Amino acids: CASVPKSDGTEAFF.